What follows are 30 T cell receptor beta chains derived from one specimen sequenced in a study of cytomegalovirus exposure and HLA in healthy donors. The primer mix had 60 Vbeta and 13 Jbeta primers. Sequenced by immunoSEQ multiplex PCR; TCRdb stores in-frame clones only, minus some. The sample shows 110,000 or so clones, roughly 76% of them seen only once. Material for sequencing was PBMCs. All receptors come from a woman aged 40 to 49 in good health and CMV-seropositive.

The chain combines TRBV9 with TRBJ1-2, with D maybe TRBD1 (5 bases). Germline CDR1 and CDR2: SGDLS and YYNGEE. Between the trimmed V and J ends, which lost 0 bases and 6 bases, there was a span of 18 bases. The CDR3 is 16 residues long. This CDR3 reads CASSVVAGVWSDGYTF. In nucleotides, the CDR3 is TGTGCCAGCAGCGTAGTCGCGGGGGTGTGGTCAGATGGCTACACCTTC.

This clone is a singleton in its sample. The chain recombines TRBV18 with TRBJ1-1; 8 bases map to TRBD1. The CDR3 is 15 residues long. Trimming removed 6 bases from V and 6 bases from J; junction bases left unmatched: 12. CDR1 is KGHSH and CDR2 is LQKENI in the germline V gene. CDR3 bases: TGTGCCAGCTCGCAGACACAGGGGGAGGGTGCTGAAGCTTTCTTT. Amino acids: CASSQTQGEGAEAFF.

CDR3 coding DNA: TGCGCCAGCAACCAGGGGGGAGGAGATACGCAGTATTTT. Amino acids: CASNQGGGDTQYF. The V and J genes are TRBV5-1 and TRBJ2-3, with a weak D call TRBD1 (7 bases). There are 13 residues in the CDR3. The V gene lost 6 bases and the J gene lost 5 bases, with 13 bases spanning the gap. Germline lookup yields CDR1 SGHRS and CDR2 YFSETQ.

The rearrangement uses TRBV10-2 and TRBJ2-5; the D gene is possibly TRBD2 (5 bases). The germline V and J ends were trimmed by 5 bases and 1 base, with 17 bases remaining between them. The CDR3 has 16 amino acids. CDR1 is WSHSY and CDR2 is SAAADI in the germline V gene. The CDR3 sequence: CASSPLGGRIQETQYF. In nucleotides, the CDR3 is TGCGCCAGCAGTCCCCTAGGCGGGCGGATCCAAGAGACCCAGTACTTC.

This sequence joins TRBV5-1 and TRBJ2-2, with D perhaps TRBD1 (5 bases). The CDR3 runs to 15 residues. Germline V gene lookup returns CDR1 SGHRS and CDR2 YFSETQ. With 2 bases removed from V and 0 bases from J, the gap between germline ends came to 8 bases. CDR3 sequence: CASSLGHANTGELFF. For the CDR3, the DNA is TGCGCCAGCAGCTTAGGACACGCGAACACCGGGGAGCTGTTTTTT. The variable domain in full, with the rest retrieved from reference TRBV5-1 and TRBJ2-2, is KAGVTQTPRYLIKTRGQQVTLSCSPISGHRSVSWYQQTPGQGLQFLFEYFSETQRNKGNFPGRFSGRQFSNSRSEMNVSTLELGDSALYLCASSLGHANTGELFFGEGSRLTVL.

The genes are TRBV6-5 and TRBJ2-1; D gene unclear. CDR1 and CDR2 (germline): MNHEY, SVGAGI. Trimming stripped 4 bases from V and 4 bases from J, with 14 bases between. The CDR3 runs to 15 residues. In nucleotides, the CDR3 is TGTGCCAGCAGTTTGGCCCCGCCGGGTTACAATGAGCAGTTCTTC. Its protein is CASSLAPPGYNEQFF.

V is TRBV29-1 and J is TRBJ1-1; no reliable D call. The germline V and J ends were trimmed by 1 base and 1 base, with 10 bases remaining between them. The germline V gene has CDR1 SQVTM and CDR2 ANQGSEA. The CDR3 is 14 residues long. As DNA, the CDR3 is TGCAGCGTTGAAGTGGGAGGACCGAACACTGAAGCTTTCTTT. It yields the protein CSVEVGGPNTEAFF.

This chain uses TRBV5-1 with TRBJ2-3; 10 bases fit TRBD2. The CDR3 runs 15 residues. The germline V gene has CDR1 SGHRS and CDR2 YFSETQ. The V segment lost 1 base and the J segment 8 bases; nucleotides outside the gene matches: 7. Written as DNA, the CDR3 is TGCGCCAGCAGCTTGTCGGCTAGCGGGGGTTCTACGCAGTATTTT. Protein sequence: CASSLSASGGSTQYF.

The CDR3 nucleotides are TGTGCCAGCAGCCTCCGGACGGGGGGAATTTCACCCCTCCACTTT. This gives the protein CASSLRTGGISPLHF. The chain joins TRBV14 to TRBJ1-6, with a weak D call TRBD1 (5 bases). Germline V gene lookup returns CDR1 SGHDN and CDR2 FVKESK. Between the trimmed V and J ends, which lost 4 bases and 9 bases, there was a span of 16 bases. The CDR3 has 15 amino acids.

The genes are TRBV7-3 and TRBJ1-2; 8 bases are a match to TRBD1. Germline CDR1 is SGHTA and CDR2 is FQGTGA. The length of the CDR3 is 16 residues. J was trimmed by 4 bases and V by 2 bases; bases with no gene match: 9. Written as DNA, the CDR3 is TGTGCCAGCAGCTTAGATGGCCAGGGGGCTCGCTATGGCTACACCTTC. Protein sequence: CASSLDGQGARYGYTF.

This sequence joins TRBV5-1 and TRBJ2-5, with D maybe TRBD1 (5 bases). The CDR3 extends over 13 amino acids. The V gene's germline CDR1 is SGHRS and CDR2 YFSETQ. Trimming shortened V by 3 bases and J by 5 bases, and 11 bases separated the two germline ends. The CDR3 is CASSYSTEETQYF. Here the CDR3 DNA reads TGCGCCAGCAGCTATTCGACAGAGGAGACCCAGTACTTC.

This chain uses TRBV7-3 with TRBJ1-2; 9 nucleotides agree with TRBD1. V trimming: 3 bases; J trimming: 8 bases; junction bases outside the gene matches: 13. CDR3 size: 16 residues. Germline lookup yields CDR1 SGHTA and CDR2 FQGTGA. For the CDR3, the DNA is TGTGCCAGCAGCTTGGGACAGGGATCGTTTGGGGAAGGCTACACCTTC. Protein: CASSLGQGSFGEGYTF.

The chain is built from TRBV6-5 and TRBJ1-3, with D unresolved. The CDR3 contains 16 residues. Germline loops: CDR1 MNHEY, CDR2 SVGAGI. Trimming took 0 bases from V and 0 from J, leaving 9 bases between them. CDR3: CASSYSRVLSGNTIYF. The CDR3, as DNA: TGTGCCAGCAGTTACTCGAGGGTACTCTCTGGAAACACCATATATTTT.

The J gene is TRBJ2-5, the V gene TRBV9; 9 bases map to TRBD1. The CDR3 totals 17 residues. After removal of 3 bases from V and 5 bases from J, the junction contained 14 bases not matched to a gene. Germline V gene data show CDR1 as SGDLS and CDR2 as YYNGEE. This CDR3 reads CASSAPRGDRAHETQYF. CDR3 sequence (DNA): TGTGCCAGCAGCGCCCCCCGAGGGGACAGGGCGCATGAGACCCAGTACTTC. Together with reference TRBV9 and TRBJ2-5, the CDR3 gives the full variable domain: DSGVTQTPKHLITATGQRVTLRCSPRSGDLSVYWYQQSLDQGLQFLIQYYNGEERAKGNILERFSAQQFPDLHSELNLSSLELGDSALYFCASSAPRGDRAHETQYFGPGTRLLVL.

The rearrangement joins TRBV30 to TRBJ2-5; D may be TRBD1 (5 bases). V lost 3 bases and J 0 bases, leaving 11 bases between the germline ends. The CDR3 is made up of 14 amino acids. Germline lookup yields CDR1 GTSNPN and CDR2 SVGIG (reference sequence). CDR3 sequence (DNA): TGTGCCTGGAGGGTTACAGGTCACCAAGAGACCCAGTACTTC. It yields the protein CAWRVTGHQETQYF.

This clone was detected only a few times. The chain has TRBV13 and TRBJ2-7, with D tentatively TRBD2 (6 bases). The CDR3 has 15 amino acids. Trimming removed 0 bases from V and 2 bases from J, with 11 bases in between. Germline lookup yields CDR1 PRHDT and CDR2 FYEKMQ (reference sequence). This CDR3 is CASSLGGGITYEQYF. CDR3 in DNA: TGTGCCAGCAGCTTAGGGGGGGGTATCACCTACGAGCAGTACTTC.

This sequence joins TRBV6-5 and TRBJ2-1; the match to TRBD1 covers 11 bases. Losses at the gene ends were 2 bases for V and 10 bases for J; bases not matched to a gene: 7. CDR3 length: 15 amino acids. In germline, CDR1 is MNHEY, CDR2 SVGAGI. The CDR3: CASSYRDRGNWEQFF. DNA of the CDR3: TGTGCCAGCAGTTACCGGGACAGGGGGAATTGGGAGCAGTTCTTC.

This clone appeared once. The chain links TRBV5-1 to TRBJ1-6, with D tentatively TRBD1 (6 bases). Germline CDR1 reads SGHRS; CDR2 reads YFSETQ. V shed 1 base and J shed 10 bases, with 18 bases lying between them. This CDR3 is built from 16 residues. This chain's CDR3 is CASSLFFRDKSSPLHF. The DNA for the CDR3 is TGCGCCAGCAGCTTGTTTTTCCGGGACAAAAGCTCACCCCTCCACTTT. The full variable domain, with the rest looked up from reference TRBV5-1 and TRBJ1-6, is KAGVTQTPRYLIKTRGQQVTLSCSPISGHRSVSWYQQTPGQGLQFLFEYFSETQRNKGNFPGRFSGRQFSNSRSEMNVSTLELGDSALYLCASSLFFRDKSSPLHFGNGTRLTVT.

The CDR3 nucleotides read TGTGCCAGCAGCTTCCGGACAGGGGGAAGAGAGACCCAGTACTTC. Amino acids: CASSFRTGGRETQYF. The chain uses TRBV9 and TRBJ2-5; 10 positions agree with TRBD1. There are 15 residues in the CDR3. The germline V gene has CDR1 SGDLS and CDR2 YYNGEE. The junction had 7 bases not matched to a gene; V was cut back by 4 bases and J by 4 bases. Complete variable domain (other parts from reference TRBV9 and TRBJ2-5): DSGVTQTPKHLITATGQRVTLRCSPRSGDLSVYWYQQSLDQGLQFLIQYYNGEERAKGNILERFSAQQFPDLHSELNLSSLELGDSALYFCASSFRTGGRETQYFGPGTRLLVL.

The table lists this clone with a few counts. V usage is TRBV25-1 and J usage is TRBJ1-6; D is possibly TRBD1 (6 bases). The CDR3 is 15 residues long. The germline V gene has CDR1 MGHDK and CDR2 SYGVNS. V dropped 3 bases and J dropped 6 bases, with 12 bases sitting between them. The DNA of the CDR3 is TGTGCCAGCAGTGAGTTGGACAGCCCTAATTCACCCCTCCACTTT. Protein sequence: CASSELDSPNSPLHF.

A remark on this clone: Other DNA sequences of this sample code for an identical CDR3. The chain uses TRBV5-1 and TRBJ1-1; D is possibly TRBD1 (5 bases). CDR1 and CDR2 from the germline V gene are SGHRS and YFSETQ. Between the trimmed V and J ends, which lost 2 bases and 1 base, there was a span of 6 bases. This CDR3 region has 13 residues. The CDR3 DNA sequence: TGCGCCAGCAGCTTTACAGGGAACACTGAAGCTTTCTTT. Protein product: CASSFTGNTEAFF.

The chain recombines TRBV29-1 with TRBJ1-5; tentatively, D is TRBD1 (5 bases). Deletions cut 6 bases from V and 4 bases from J, with 10 bases between. The CDR3 is 12 amino acids. Per germline, CDR1 SQVTM and CDR2 ANQGSEA. CDR3 bases: TGCAGCGTGGAGAACAGGAATCAGCCCCAGCATTTT. It yields the protein CSVENRNQPQHF.

This clone was counted between two and nine times. This chain joins TRBV5-1 and TRBJ2-5; TRBD1 matches 10 bases. CDR1 is SGHRS and CDR2 is YFSETQ in the germline V gene. Trimming removed 0 bases from V and 3 bases from J; junction bases left unmatched: 2. The CDR3 loop spans 15 amino acids. The CDR3 reads CASSLGGTGEETQYF. CDR3 coding DNA: TGCGCCAGCAGCTTGGGGGGGACAGGGGAAGAGACCCAGTACTTC.

The chain links TRBV7-2 to TRBJ2-5, with TRBD2 matching 8 bases. The junction had 10 bases not matched to a gene; V was cut back by 3 bases and J by 1 base. In germline, CDR1 is SGHTA, CDR2 FQGNSA. The CDR3 length is 17 residues. CDR3 sequence reads: CASSFRTSLVGQETQYF. CDR3 coding DNA: TGTGCCAGCAGCTTTCGGACTAGCTTGGTGGGCCAAGAGACCCAGTACTTC. The variable domain in full, with the rest retrieved from reference TRBV7-2 and TRBJ2-5, is GAGVSQSPSNKVTEKGKDVELRCDPISGHTALYWYRQSLGQGLEFLIYFQGNSAPDKSGLPSDRFSAERTGGSVSTLTIQRTQQEDSAVYLCASSFRTSLVGQETQYFGPGTRLLVL.

The chain couples TRBV30 to TRBJ2-1; maybe TRBD2 (6 bases). CDR3 length: 13 amino acids. V was clipped by 0 bases and J by 13 bases, with 16 bases between them. The germline CDR1 and CDR2 sequences are GTSNPN and SVGIG (reference sequence). DNA for the CDR3: TGTGCCTGGAGTGTATCCCCAGGGCGGGATCAGTTCTTC. Translating gives CAWSVSPGRDQFF.

The chain links TRBV19 to TRBJ2-2; D uncertain. The CDR3 spans 13 residues. The V end was cut by 3 bases, the J end by 4 bases, with 6 bases between. The germline CDR1 and CDR2 sequences are LNHDA and SQIVND (reference sequence). DNA for the CDR3: TGTGCCAGTAGTATGGTGAGCACCGGGGAGCTGTTTTTT. This encodes CASSMVSTGELFF.

This clone was recorded once. J is TRBJ2-7 and V is TRBV10-3; 8 nucleotides align to TRBD1. The germline gives CDR1 ENHRY, CDR2 SYGVKD. J gave up 3 bases and V 5 bases, and 6 bases lay outside the gene matches. CDR3 length equals 14 residues. The DNA for the CDR3 is TGTGCCATCAGTCCGAGGACAGGGCACTACGAGCAGTACTTC. Encoded protein: CAISPRTGHYEQYF.

The chain links TRBV5-1 to TRBJ2-7, with D tentatively TRBD1 (5 bases). The germline V gene encodes CDR1 SGHRS and CDR2 YFSETQ. This CDR3 has 13 amino acids. V gave up 2 bases and J gave up 6 bases, with 12 bases separating them. CDR3 sequence reads: CASSLTGRSEQYF. The CDR3 region has the DNA TGCGCCAGCAGCTTAACAGGCCGCAGCGAGCAGTACTTC.

This sequence joins TRBV2 and TRBJ2-1, with 8 nucleotides matching TRBD2. Unmatched junction bases numbered 8, after V lost 7 bases and J lost 0 bases. Germline V CDR1 and CDR2: SNHLY, FYNNEI. The CDR3 is 16 residues long. CDR3 in amino acids: CASNTRGGLSYNEQFF. The CDR3 bases are TGTGCCAGCAATACTCGGGGGGGCCTCTCCTACAATGAGCAGTTCTTC.

The rearrangement joins TRBV7-3 to TRBJ2-5; no definite D call. Trimming removed 3 bases from V and 4 bases from J, with 9 bases in between. The length of the CDR3 is 13 residues. Germline lookup yields CDR1 SGHTA and CDR2 FQGTGA. The CDR3 region is CASSFGTGETQYF. CDR3 nucleotide sequence: TGTGCCAGCAGCTTTGGTACGGGAGAGACCCAGTACTTC.